These 7 T cell receptor beta chains were all obtained from the same sample, sequenced in a study of OX40 agonist ivuxolimab in advanced cancers. TCRdb's copy holds only in-frame clones and misses some; the assay was immunoSEQ multiplex PCR. The sample lists 30,000 to 45,000 clones, around 87% seen once, with less than 35% in the top ten. The sequences come from CD4+ or CD8+ T cells sorted from blood, collected in a trial of the OX40 agonist ivuxolimab. Receptor source: an adult with an advanced solid tumor such as melanoma, head and neck, liver or kidney cancer.

The CDR3 loop reads CASSKAQLLRTDTQYF. CDR3 in DNA: TGTGCCAGCAGCAAAGCGCAGTTACTACGCACAGATACGCAGTATTTT. The chain is built from TRBV21-1 and TRBJ2-3; TRBD2 is the table's D call and was not checked against the DNA. TRBV21-1 is a listed pseudogene. CDR3 length equals 16 residues.

This rearrangement joins TRBV6-5 to TRBJ2-5; 10 bases align to TRBD1. Losses at the gene ends were 6 bases for V and 5 bases for J; bases not matched to a gene: 9. Germline V gene data show CDR1 as MNHEY and CDR2 as SVGAGI. The CDR3 covers 15 residues. The CDR3 DNA reads as TGTGCCAGCAGCTCCGGGACAGGGGTGCGGGAGACCCAGTACTTC. It translates to CASSSGTGVRETQYF.

The chain has TRBV7-9 and TRBJ2-7; D is perhaps TRBD1 (6 bases). The CDR3 runs 15 residues. Trimming removed 5 bases at V and 5 bases at J, with 19 bases between. The germline V gene encodes CDR1 SEHNR and CDR2 FQNEAQ (reference sequence). This CDR3 is CASSPLTQGINEQYF. Written as DNA, the CDR3 is TGTGCCAGCAGCCCTCTGACCCAGGGGATCAACGAGCAGTACTTC. The full variable domain, with the rest looked up from reference TRBV7-9 and TRBJ2-7, is DTGVSQNPRHKITKRGQNVTFRCDPISEHNRLYWYRQTLGQGPEFLTYFQNEAQLEKSRLLSDRFSAERPKGSFSTLEIQRTEQGDSAMYLCASSPLTQGINEQYFGPGTRLTVT.

The rearrangement links TRBV7-2 to TRBJ2-7; D is ambiguous. Between the trimmed V and J ends, which lost 5 bases and 4 bases, there was a span of 12 bases. The CDR3 totals 13 residues. CDR1 and CDR2 from the germline V gene are SGHTA and FQGNSA. The DNA of the CDR3 is TGTGCCAGCAGCCCACAACTCCCGTACGAGCAGTACTTC. Translated, it gives CASSPQLPYEQYF.

The chain carries TRBV15 and TRBJ2-1; D is unresolved. Germline V CDR1 and CDR2: LNHNV, YYDKDF (reference sequence). The CDR3 consists of 12 residues. V lost 3 bases and J 8 bases, leaving 8 bases between the germline ends. CDR3 residues: CATSSKVYEQFF. The CDR3 nucleotides are TGTGCCACCAGCAGCAAAGTCTATGAGCAGTTCTTC.

This clone was recorded only once. The J gene is TRBJ2-1, the V gene TRBV6-6, with D possibly TRBD2 on 5 matching bases. The CDR3 loop spans 14 amino acids. The germline V gene has CDR1 MNHNY and CDR2 SVGAGI (reference sequence). Between the trimmed V and J ends, which lost 7 bases and 0 bases, there was a span of 10 bases. CDR3 DNA: TGTGCCAGCACTCGGGAATACTCCTACAATGAGCAGTTCTTC. Translation gives CASTREYSYNEQFF.

This chain uses TRBV30 with TRBJ2-1; 12 bases map to TRBD2. This CDR3 region has 15 residues. V lost 3 bases and J lost 8; bases outside the gene matches: 8. The germline gives CDR1 GTSNPN, CDR2 SVGIG (reference sequence). The CDR3 region is CAWSGLAGRRHEQFF. CDR3 DNA: TGTGCCTGGAGCGGACTAGCGGGGAGGCGCCATGAGCAGTTCTTC.